What follows is one T cell receptor (beta chain) and its context. This clone was seen a few times. The clone's antigen remains unknown. There are no base qualities to consult, and no much larger clone falls within one base. This sample is part of a study of blood T cell repertoires in COVID-19 (dated by TCRdb to 2020 to 2022). Some background on the complete study: The collaborator samples originated in the United States, Italy and Spain and spanned the acute and convalescent phases of COVID-19. The sample metadata nearly always contained a de-identified subject ID, COVID-19 status, age in years and sex. Samples were obtained from the ongoing ImmuneRACE study (first 160 participants) and from approximately 1,200 subjects provided by 6 global collaborators. The material from the prospective study consisted of cDNA or gDNA derived from T cells, B-cell-depleted T cells, or PBMCs. Where available, HLA class I and class II types were obtained from metadata supplied by the sample provider rather than from assay-based typing. The dataset comprised deeply sampled blood TCRbeta repertoires from subjects exposed to, actively infected with, or recovered from COVID-19. The repertoires were released in a freely available public database meant as a resource for research on the immune response to SARS-CoV-2.

Collaborating institutions collected whole blood in K2EDTA tubes following their own protocols. Collaborator samples were shipped for TCRbeta analysis as frozen whole blood, isolated PBMCs, or DNA extracted from either sample type. V gives up 2 bases and J gives up 8 bases, and the segment between their germline ends measures 18 bases. CDR1 MDHEN and CDR2 SYDVKM were looked up in the germline V gene. The CDR3 spans 15 residues, from the cysteine through the phenylalanine. The sequence is cut down to CDR3 DNA, 45 bases in frame from base 1. The full study reports these points: Clinical and demographic metadata were provided uncurated, with the amount varying by source and participant.

The immunoSEQ Assay, a bias-controlled multiplex PCR, was used to amplify TCRbeta CDR3 regions from genomic DNA. Per the source publication's procedure: Within the assay, amplification of reference gene primers was used to estimate how many nucleated cells each sample contained. Sequence reads were collapsed and filtered to measure the absolute abundance of every unique TCRbeta CDR3 rearrangement. For each sample, productive Simpson clonality was calculated by taking the square root of Simpson's diversity index across productive rearrangements. TCRdb re-hosts the immuneACCESS table, in-frame sequences only. Its copies lack some clones; in the studies checked, an unresolved V gene accounts for under half of them, and the cause for the rest is not known. That table is the source of V, J and clone size, and D and trimming were worked out from the DNA. For this sample the table gives about 140,000 clones, of which roughly 85% were detected only once. Approximately 3.6% of the sample lies in the top ten.

The source of this sequence is a man aged 55 to 70 with acute or convalescent COVID-19. The V gene is TRBV28 and the J gene is TRBJ1-2; a tentative D call is TRBD1 (5 bases match). The specimen was peripheral blood. The CDR3 amino acid sequence is: CASSLPGTTLGGYTF. The nucleotides read TGTGCCAGCAGTTTACCCGGGACTACTTTGGGGGGCTACACCTTC.